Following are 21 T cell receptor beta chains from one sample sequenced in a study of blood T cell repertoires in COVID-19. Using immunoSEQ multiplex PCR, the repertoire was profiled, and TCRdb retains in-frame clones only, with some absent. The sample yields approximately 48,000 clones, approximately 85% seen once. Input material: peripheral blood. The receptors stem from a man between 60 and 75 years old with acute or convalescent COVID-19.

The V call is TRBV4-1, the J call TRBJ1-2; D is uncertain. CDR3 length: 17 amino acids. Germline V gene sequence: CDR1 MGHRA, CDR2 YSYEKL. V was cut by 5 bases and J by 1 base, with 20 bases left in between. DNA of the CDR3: TGCGCCAGCAGCAACCCTTTCGCCCGAAGCCATAACTATGGCTACACCTTC. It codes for CASSNPFARSHNYGYTF.

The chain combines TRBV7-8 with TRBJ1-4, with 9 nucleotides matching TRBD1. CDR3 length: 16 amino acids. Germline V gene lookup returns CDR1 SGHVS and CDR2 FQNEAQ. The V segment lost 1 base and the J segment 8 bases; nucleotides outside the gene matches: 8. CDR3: CASSLEKGQGAEKLFF. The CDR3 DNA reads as TGTGCCAGCAGCTTAGAAAAGGGACAGGGAGCCGAAAAACTGTTTTTT.

CDR3 in DNA: TGTGCCAGCAGCTTGGTTGCGGGAGAATGGTTCTTC. The encoded protein is CASSLVAGEWFF. The genes are TRBV5-4 and TRBJ2-1; 7 bases agree with TRBD2. The CDR3 runs to 12 residues. CDR1 SGHNT and CDR2 YYREEE come from the germline V gene (reference sequence). Germline trimming cut 0 bases from V and 15 bases from J; bases unmatched to any gene: 6.

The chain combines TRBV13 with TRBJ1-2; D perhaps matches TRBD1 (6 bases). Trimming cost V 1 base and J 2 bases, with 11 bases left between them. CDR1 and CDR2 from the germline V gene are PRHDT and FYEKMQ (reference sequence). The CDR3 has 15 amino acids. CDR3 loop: CASSLVGGGNYGYTF. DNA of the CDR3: TGTGCCAGCAGCTTAGTAGGTGGGGGCAACTATGGCTACACCTTC. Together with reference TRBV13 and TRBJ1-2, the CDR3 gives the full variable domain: AAGVIQSPRHLIKEKRETATLKCYPIPRHDTVYWYQQGPGQDPQFLISFYEKMQSDKGSIPDRFSAQQFSDYHSELNMSSLELGDSALYFCASSLVGGGNYGYTFGSGTRLTVV.

CDR3 amino acids: CASSHLRGVFYGYTF. The CDR3 coding sequence is TGTGCCAGCAGCCACCTCCGGGGGGTGTTCTATGGCTACACCTTC. The chain is built from TRBV16 and TRBJ1-2; a weak D match, TRBD1 (5 bases). The length of the CDR3 is 15 residues. Germline CDR1 is KGHSY and CDR2 is FQNENV. Trimming pared 3 bases from V and 4 bases from J, leaving 15 bases between. Variable domain in full (rest from reference TRBV16 and TRBJ1-2): GEEVAQTPKHLVRGEGQKAKLYCAPIKGHSYVFWYQQVLKNEFKFLISFQNENVFDETGMPKERFSAKCLPNSPCSLEIQATKLEDSAVYFCASSHLRGVFYGYTFGSGTRLTVV.

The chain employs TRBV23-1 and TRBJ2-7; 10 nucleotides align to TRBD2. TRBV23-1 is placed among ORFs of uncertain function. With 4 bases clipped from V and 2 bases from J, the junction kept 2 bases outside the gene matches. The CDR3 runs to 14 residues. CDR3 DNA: TGCGCCAGCAGTCCTAGCGGGAGTGCCTACGAGCAGTACTTC. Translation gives CASSPSGSAYEQYF.

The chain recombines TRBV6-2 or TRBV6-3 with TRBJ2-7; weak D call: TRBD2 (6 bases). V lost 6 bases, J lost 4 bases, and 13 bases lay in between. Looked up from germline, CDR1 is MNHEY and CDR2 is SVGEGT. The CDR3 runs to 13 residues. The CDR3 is CASSGSGIYEQYF. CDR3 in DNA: TGTGCCAGCAGCGGTAGCGGAATATACGAGCAGTACTTC.

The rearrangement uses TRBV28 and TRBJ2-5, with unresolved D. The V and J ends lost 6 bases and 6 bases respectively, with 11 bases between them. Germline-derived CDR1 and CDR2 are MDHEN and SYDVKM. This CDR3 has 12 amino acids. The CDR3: CASSLYPKTQYF. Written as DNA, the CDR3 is TGTGCCAGCAGCCTCTACCCGAAGACCCAGTACTTC.

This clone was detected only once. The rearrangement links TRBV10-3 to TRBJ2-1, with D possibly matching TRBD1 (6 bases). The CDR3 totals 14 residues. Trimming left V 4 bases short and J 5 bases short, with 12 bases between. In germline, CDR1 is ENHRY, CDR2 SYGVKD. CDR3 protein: CAISGGQADNEQFF. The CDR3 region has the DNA TGTGCCATCAGTGGGGGGCAGGCGGACAATGAGCAGTTCTTC.

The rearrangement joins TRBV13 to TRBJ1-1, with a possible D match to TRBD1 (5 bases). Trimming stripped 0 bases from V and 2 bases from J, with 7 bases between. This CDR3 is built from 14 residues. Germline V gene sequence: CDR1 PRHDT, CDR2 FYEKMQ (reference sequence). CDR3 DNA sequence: TGTGCCAGCAGCTTAGGAGGACACAACACTGAAGCTTTCTTT. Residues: CASSLGGHNTEAFF.

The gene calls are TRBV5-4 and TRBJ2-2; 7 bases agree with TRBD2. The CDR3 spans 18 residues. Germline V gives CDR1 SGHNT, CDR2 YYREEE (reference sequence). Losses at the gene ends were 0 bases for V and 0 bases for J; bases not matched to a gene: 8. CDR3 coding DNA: TGTGCCAGCAGCTTGGTATTAGCGGGCCCAACGAACACCGGGGAGCTGTTTTTT. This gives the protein CASSLVLAGPTNTGELFF.

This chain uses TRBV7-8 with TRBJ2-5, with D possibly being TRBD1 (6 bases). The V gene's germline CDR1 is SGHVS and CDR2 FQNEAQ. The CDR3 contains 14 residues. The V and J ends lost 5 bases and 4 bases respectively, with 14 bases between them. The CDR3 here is CASSAQGWGETQYF. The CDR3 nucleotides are TGTGCCAGCAGCGCACAGGGTTGGGGAGAGACCCAGTACTTC.

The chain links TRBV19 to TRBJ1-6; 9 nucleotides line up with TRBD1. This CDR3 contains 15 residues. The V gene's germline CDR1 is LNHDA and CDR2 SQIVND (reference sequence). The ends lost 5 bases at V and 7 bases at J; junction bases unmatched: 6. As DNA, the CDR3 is TGTGCCAGTAGTCTACGGACAGGGGAAAATTCACCCCTCCACTTT. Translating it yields CASSLRTGENSPLHF.

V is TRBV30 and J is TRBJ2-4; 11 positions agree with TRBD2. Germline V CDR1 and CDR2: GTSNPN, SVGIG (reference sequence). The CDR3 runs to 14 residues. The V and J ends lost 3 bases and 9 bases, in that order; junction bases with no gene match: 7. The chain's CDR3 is CAWSVSGRGAIQYF. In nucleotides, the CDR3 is TGTGCCTGGAGCGTTAGCGGGAGGGGGGCCATTCAGTACTTC.

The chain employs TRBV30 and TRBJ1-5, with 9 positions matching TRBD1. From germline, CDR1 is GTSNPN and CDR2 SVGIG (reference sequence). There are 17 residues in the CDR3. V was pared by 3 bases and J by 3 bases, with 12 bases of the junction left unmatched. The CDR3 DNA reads TGTGCCTGGAGCGTAAAAAGCCGGGACAGGGTCAATCAGCCCCAGCATTTT. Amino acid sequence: CAWSVKSRDRVNQPQHF.

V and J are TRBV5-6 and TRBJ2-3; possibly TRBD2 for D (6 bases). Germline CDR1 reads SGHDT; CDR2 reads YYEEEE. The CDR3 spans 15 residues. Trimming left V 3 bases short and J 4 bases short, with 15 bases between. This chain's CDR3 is CASSWRGVKADTQYF. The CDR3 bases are TGTGCCAGCAGCTGGAGGGGAGTTAAGGCAGATACGCAGTATTTT.

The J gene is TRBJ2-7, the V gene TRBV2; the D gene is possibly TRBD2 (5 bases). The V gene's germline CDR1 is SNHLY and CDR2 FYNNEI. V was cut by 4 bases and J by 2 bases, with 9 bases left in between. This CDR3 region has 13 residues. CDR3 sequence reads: CASSVDGAYEQYF. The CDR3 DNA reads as TGTGCCAGCAGTGTAGACGGGGCCTACGAGCAGTACTTC. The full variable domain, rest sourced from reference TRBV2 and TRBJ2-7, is EPEVTQTPSHQVTQMGQEVILRCVPISNHLYFYWYRQILGQKVEFLVSFYNNEISEKSEIFDDQFSVERPDGSNFTLKIRSTKLEDSAMYFCASSVDGAYEQYFGPGTRLTVT.

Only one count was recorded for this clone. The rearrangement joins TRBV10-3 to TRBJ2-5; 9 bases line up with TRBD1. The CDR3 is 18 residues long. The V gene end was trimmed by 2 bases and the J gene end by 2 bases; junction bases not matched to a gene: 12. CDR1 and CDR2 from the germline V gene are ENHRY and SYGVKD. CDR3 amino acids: CAISEPTGGATHQETQYF. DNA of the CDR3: TGTGCCATCAGTGAGCCTACAGGGGGCGCGACACATCAAGAGACCCAGTACTTC.

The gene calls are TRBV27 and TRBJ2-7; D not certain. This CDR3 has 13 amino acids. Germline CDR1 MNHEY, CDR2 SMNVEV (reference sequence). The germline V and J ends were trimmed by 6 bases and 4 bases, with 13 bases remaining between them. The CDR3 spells CASSPRSGYEQYF. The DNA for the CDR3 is TGTGCCAGCAGCCCCCGTTCGGGTTACGAGCAGTACTTC.

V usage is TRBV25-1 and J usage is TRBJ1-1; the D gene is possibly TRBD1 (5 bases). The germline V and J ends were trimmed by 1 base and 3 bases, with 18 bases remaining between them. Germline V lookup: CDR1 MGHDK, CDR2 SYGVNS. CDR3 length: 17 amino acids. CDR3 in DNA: TGTGCCAGCAGTGAATTAGGCACAGCGCTAGGGGACACTGAAGCTTTCTTT. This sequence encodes CASSELGTALGDTEAFF.

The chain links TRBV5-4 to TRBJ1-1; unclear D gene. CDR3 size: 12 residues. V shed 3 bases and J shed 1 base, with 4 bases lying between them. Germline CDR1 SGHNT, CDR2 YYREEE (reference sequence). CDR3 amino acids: CASSSKNTEAFF. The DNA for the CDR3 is TGTGCCAGCAGCTCCAAGAACACTGAAGCTTTCTTT.